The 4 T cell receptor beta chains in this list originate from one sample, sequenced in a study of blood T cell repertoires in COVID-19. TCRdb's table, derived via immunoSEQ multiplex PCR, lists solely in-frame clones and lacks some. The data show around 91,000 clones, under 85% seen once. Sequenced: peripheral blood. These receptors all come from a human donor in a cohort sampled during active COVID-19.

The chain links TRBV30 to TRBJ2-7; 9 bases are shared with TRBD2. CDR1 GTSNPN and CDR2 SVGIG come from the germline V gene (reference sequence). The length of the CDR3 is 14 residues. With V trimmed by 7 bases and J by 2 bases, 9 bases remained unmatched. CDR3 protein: CASIAGDPTYEQYF. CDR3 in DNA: TGTGCCTCTATAGCGGGAGATCCCACCTACGAGCAGTACTTC.

Here the CDR3 reads CASRRDNSNSPLHF. The CDR3 nucleotides read TGTGCCAGCCGCCGGGACAATTCTAATTCACCCCTCCACTTT. The V gene is TRBV6-2 or TRBV6-3, the J gene TRBJ1-6, with D possibly matching TRBD1 (6 bases). The length of the CDR3 is 14 residues. The germline V gene has CDR1 MNHEY and CDR2 SVGEGT. V lost 8 bases and J 6 bases, leaving 14 bases between the germline ends.

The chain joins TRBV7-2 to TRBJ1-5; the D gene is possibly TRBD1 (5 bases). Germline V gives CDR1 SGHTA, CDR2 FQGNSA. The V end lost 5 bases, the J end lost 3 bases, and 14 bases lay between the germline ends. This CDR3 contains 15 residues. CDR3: CASSPGSRVNQPQHF. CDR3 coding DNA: TGTGCCAGCAGCCCAGGGTCCAGGGTCAATCAGCCCCAGCATTTT.

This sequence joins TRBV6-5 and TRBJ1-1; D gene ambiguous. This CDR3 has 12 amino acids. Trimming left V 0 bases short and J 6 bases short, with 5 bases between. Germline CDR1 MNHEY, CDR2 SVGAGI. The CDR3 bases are TGTGCCAGCAGTTACTCGAGAGCTGAAGCTTTCTTT. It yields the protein CASSYSRAEAFF.